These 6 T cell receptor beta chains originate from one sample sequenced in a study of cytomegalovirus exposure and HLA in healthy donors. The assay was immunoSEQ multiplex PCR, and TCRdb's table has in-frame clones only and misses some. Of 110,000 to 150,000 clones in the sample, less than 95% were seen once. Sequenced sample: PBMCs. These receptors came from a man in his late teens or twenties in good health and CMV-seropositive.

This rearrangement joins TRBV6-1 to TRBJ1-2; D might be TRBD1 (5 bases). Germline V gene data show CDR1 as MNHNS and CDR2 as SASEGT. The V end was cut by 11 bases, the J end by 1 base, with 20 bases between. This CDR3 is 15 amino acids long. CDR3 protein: CASKLAGLDNYGYTF. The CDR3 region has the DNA TGTGCCTCGAAGTTAGCGGGACTTGATAACTATGGCTACACCTTC.

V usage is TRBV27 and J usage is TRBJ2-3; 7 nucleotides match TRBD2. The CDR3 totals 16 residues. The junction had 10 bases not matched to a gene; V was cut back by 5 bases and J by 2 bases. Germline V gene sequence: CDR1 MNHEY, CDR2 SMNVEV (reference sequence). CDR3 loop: CASSLDWGGVTDTQYF. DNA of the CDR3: TGTGCCAGCAGTCTGGACTGGGGAGGGGTCACAGATACGCAGTATTTT.

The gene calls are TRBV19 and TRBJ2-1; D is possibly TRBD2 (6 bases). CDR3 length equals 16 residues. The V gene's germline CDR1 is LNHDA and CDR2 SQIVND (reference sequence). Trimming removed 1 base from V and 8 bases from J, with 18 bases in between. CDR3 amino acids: CASSIGGRLGRDEQFF. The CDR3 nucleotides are TGTGCCAGTAGTATAGGAGGGAGGCTAGGGAGAGATGAGCAGTTCTTC.

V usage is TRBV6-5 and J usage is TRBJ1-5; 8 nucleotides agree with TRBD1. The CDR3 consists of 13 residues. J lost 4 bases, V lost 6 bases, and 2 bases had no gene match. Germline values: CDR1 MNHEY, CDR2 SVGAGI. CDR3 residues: CASRRTGNQPQHF. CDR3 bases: TGTGCCAGCAGACGGACAGGGAATCAGCCCCAGCATTTT.

The CDR3 nucleotides are TGTGCCAGCAGCCAAAAGTGGACAGGGGCCTACGAGCAGTACTTC. It is translated as CASSQKWTGAYEQYF. The chain couples TRBV14 to TRBJ2-7; 9 bases line up with TRBD1. The V gene's germline CDR1 is SGHDN and CDR2 FVKESK. After removal of 2 bases from V and 2 bases from J, the junction contained 4 bases not matched to a gene. There are 15 residues in the CDR3.

In nucleotides, the CDR3 is TGTGCCAGCACCCCTGGTTCGAGGGGACTAGCGGGAGGACCCCAGTTCTTC. Encoded protein: CASTPGSRGLAGGPQFF. The chain links TRBV5-4 to TRBJ2-1, with 15 bases lining up with TRBD2. The V gene end was trimmed by 6 bases and the J gene end by 13 bases; junction bases not matched to a gene: 17. Germline V CDR1 and CDR2: SGHNT, YYREEE (reference sequence). The CDR3 has 17 residues.